This T cell receptor beta chain was captured in a study of CD8+CD57+ T cells in acquired aplastic anemia. As for the study in general: CD4+ and CD8+ cells, once sorted, gave DNA averaging about 3 ug.

Turning to this clonotype: What it recognizes is unknown.

Using genomic DNA as the template, TCR beta VDJ and CDR3 profiling was carried out. TCRdb ran MiXCR on the reads and lists one entry per CDR3 protein. This table has about 95,000 distinct CDR3 sequences, 55% to 80% appearing once. All patients picked for sequencing had shown, by flow cytometry, an expansion of CD8+CD57+ cells. Among the patients, none had received any therapy at the time of blood sampling. V was trimmed by 4 bases and J by 1 base, leaving 9 bases between them. The CDR3 is 14 amino acids. Germline CDR1 SGHVS, CDR2 FNYEAQ. Study outcomes and limitations: Any difference that existed in CD8+ Simpson's diversity between patients and controls was not significant. Shared by patients and controls, 25 to 30 CD8+ CDR3s were abundant in patients.

This receptor was identified in a human donor with aplastic anemia. The chain joins TRBV7-6 to TRBJ2-3; D ambiguous. Input material: sorted CD4+, CD8+, or CD8+CD57+ T cells (not recorded which) from PBMCs. The CDR3 coding sequence is TGTGCCAGCAGCTGGACGCACGGCACAGATACGCAGTATTTT. Translated, it gives CASSWTHGTDTQYF.